Listed below are T cell receptor beta chains from one sample, sequenced in a study of blood T cell repertoires in COVID-19. The data were produced by immunoSEQ multiplex PCR, yet TCRdb's version contains in-frame clones alone and is incomplete. There are 350,000 to 450,000 clones in the sample; around 87% occur only once, and approximately 2.5% lies in the top ten. The source material was peripheral blood. The receptors were gathered from an older woman with COVID-19, enrolled during active disease. The CDR3 runs from the conserved cysteine through the conserved F or W. D genes are given only for firm matches. For some rows the clone size is stated as once, few or many, or as a class when expanded; others skip it.

d_call j_call clone_size v_call cdr3_length cdr3_aa cdr3_nt
. TRBJ2-7 . TRBV3-1/TRBV3-2 12 CASSLRSYEQYF TGTGCCAGCAGCCTCCGCTCCTACGAGCAGTACTTC
TRBD1 TRBJ2-3 . TRBV5-1 14 CASSRDRAVDTQYF TGCGCCAGCTCCCGGGACAGGGCCGTAGATACGCAGTATTTT
. TRBJ2-2 . TRBV27 16 CASSPGARGNTGELFF TGTGCCAGCAGTCCCGGAGCGCGGGGGAACACCGGGGAGCTGTTTTTT
TRBD1 TRBJ2-3 . TRBV5-1 16 CASSTETGAITDTQYF TGCGCCAGCAGCACCGAAACAGGGGCTATCACAGATACGCAGTATTTT
. TRBJ1-2 . TRBV19 14 CASSMRGTSDGYTF TGTGCCAGTAGTATGAGGGGGACATCGGATGGCTACACCTTC
TRBD1 TRBJ1-1 . TRBV6-5 12 CASRDRVTEAFF TGTGCCAGCAGGGACAGGGTCACTGAAGCTTTCTTT
. TRBJ1-1 . TRBV4-1 14 CASSQSSGQTEAFF TGCGCCAGCAGCCAATCCTCGGGTCAGACTGAAGCTTTCTTT
. TRBJ1-1 . TRBV19 11 CASNRWDEAFF TGTGCCAGTAACAGGTGGGATGAAGCTTTCTTT
TRBD2 TRBJ2-1 . TRBV19 17 CASSIALGGGRYNEQFF TGTGCCAGTAGTATAGCCTTAGGCGGGGGACGTTACAATGAGCAGTTCTTC
. TRBJ1-3 . TRBV6-5 15 CASQFRGKAGNTIYF TGTGCCAGCCAATTCCGGGGGAAAGCTGGAAACACCATATATTTT
TRBD1 TRBJ2-3 . TRBV19 15 CASSKGQGLTDTQYF TGTGCCAGTAGTAAGGGACAGGGTCTTACAGATACGCAGTATTTT
. TRBJ2-2 once TRBV7-3 14 CASSYLVNTGELFF TGTGCCAGCAGCTACTTAGTGAACACCGGGGAGCTGTTTTTT
TRBD1 TRBJ1-6 . TRBV28 15 CASTPTGGNNSPLHF TGTGCCAGCACCCCGACAGGGGGCAATAATTCACCCCTCCACTTT
. TRBJ1-1 . TRBV4-1 14 CASSQVNLNTEAFF TGCGCCAGCAGCCAAGTAAACTTGAACACTGAAGCTTTCTTT